This T cell receptor (beta chain) stems from a study of beta chain features in type 1 diabetes. Study outcomes and limitations: Naive, central memory and Treg TCRB repertoires seemed to resemble each other more closely in patients than they did in healthy donors. Equally in patients and controls, shorter templates might have been favored by PCR. The study left unresolved whether HLA type influences TCRB rearrangement. Significant though moderate, a shortening of TCRB CDR3s appeared in all four CD4+ subsets of Type 1 diabetes patients.

The isolated RNA, all of it, was reverse transcribed, so expressed TCRB transcripts were what got sequenced. Some clones are missing from TCRdb's copy, which holds only in-frame ones; the method was immunoSEQ multiplex PCR. The sample shows some 150,000 clones, approximately 13% of them seen only once. This clone has only a few counts. The antigen remains undetermined. The TCR was taken from a man aged 18 to 30 with type 1 diabetes. The sequenced sample was central memory CD4+ T cells from blood.

The CDR3 DNA is TGTGCCAGCAGTGAAACCGGGCCGGACGGGACCCAGTACTTC. It codes for CASSETGPDGTQYF. The chain couples TRBV6-1 to TRBJ2-5; unclear D gene. Germline V gene data show CDR1 as MNHNS and CDR2 as SASEGT. V was shortened by 2 bases and J by 7 bases, with 14 bases between the two germline ends. The CDR3 is 14 residues long.